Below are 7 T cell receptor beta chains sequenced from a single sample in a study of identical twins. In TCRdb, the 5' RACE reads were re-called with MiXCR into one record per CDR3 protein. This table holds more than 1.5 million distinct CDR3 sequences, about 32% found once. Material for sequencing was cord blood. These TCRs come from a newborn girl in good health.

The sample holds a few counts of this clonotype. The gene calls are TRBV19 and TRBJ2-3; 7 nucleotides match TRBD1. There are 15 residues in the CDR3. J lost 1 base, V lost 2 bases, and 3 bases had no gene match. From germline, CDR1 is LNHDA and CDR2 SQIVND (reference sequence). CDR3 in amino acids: CASSIFGQGTDTQYF. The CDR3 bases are TGTGCCAGTAGTATATTCGGACAGGGCACAGATACGCAGTATTTT. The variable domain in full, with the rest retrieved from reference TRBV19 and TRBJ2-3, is DGGITQSPKYLFRKEGQNVTLSCEQNLNHDAMYWYRQDPGQGLRLIYYSQIVNDFQKGDIAEGYSVSREKKESFPLTVTSAQKNPTAFYLCASSIFGQGTDTQYFGPGTRLTVL.

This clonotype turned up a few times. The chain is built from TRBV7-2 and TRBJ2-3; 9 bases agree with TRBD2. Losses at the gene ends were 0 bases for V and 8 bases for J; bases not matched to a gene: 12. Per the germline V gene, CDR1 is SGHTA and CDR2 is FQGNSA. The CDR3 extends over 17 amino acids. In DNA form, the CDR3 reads TGTGCCAGCAGCTTAGCGCTCAGATTAGCGGGAGTCGGTACGCAGTATTTT. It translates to CASSLALRLAGVGTQYF.

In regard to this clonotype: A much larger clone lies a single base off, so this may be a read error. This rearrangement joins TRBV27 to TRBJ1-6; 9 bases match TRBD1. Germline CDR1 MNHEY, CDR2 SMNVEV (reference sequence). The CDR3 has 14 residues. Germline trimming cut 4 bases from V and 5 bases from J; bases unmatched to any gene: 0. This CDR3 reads CASSWDRDNSPLHF. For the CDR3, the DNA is TGTGCCAGCAGTTGGGACAGGGATAATTCACCCCTCCACTTT.

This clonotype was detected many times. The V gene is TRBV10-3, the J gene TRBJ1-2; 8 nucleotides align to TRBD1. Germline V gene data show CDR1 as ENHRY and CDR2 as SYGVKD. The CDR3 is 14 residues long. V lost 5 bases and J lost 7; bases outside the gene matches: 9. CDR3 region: CAISRDQGAVGYTF. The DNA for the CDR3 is TGTGCCATCAGTCGAGACCAGGGGGCAGTTGGCTACACCTTC.

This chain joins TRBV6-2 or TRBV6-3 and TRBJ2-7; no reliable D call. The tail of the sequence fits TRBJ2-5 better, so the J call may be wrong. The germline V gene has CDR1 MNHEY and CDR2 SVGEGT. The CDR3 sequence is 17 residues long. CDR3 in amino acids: CASSRHGRHLAQETQYF. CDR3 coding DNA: TGTGCCAGCAGCCGCCACGGACGGCACCTTGCTCAAGAGACCCAGTACTTC.

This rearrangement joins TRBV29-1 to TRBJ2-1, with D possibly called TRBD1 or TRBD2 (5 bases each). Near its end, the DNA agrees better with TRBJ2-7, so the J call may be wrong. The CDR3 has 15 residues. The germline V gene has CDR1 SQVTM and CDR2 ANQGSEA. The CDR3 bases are TGCAGCGTTGAATACAGGACAAGAGGGTACAATGAGCAGTACTTC. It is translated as CSVEYRTRGYNEQYF.

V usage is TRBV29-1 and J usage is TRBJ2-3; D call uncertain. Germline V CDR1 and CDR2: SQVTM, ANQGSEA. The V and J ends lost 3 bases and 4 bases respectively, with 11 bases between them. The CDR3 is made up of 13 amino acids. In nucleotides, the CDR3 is TGCAGCGTTGACTACAGTCGCGCAGATACGCAGTATTTT. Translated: CSVDYSRADTQYF.